This T cell receptor beta chain is from a study of blood T cells in healthy people across ages. Sample-barcoded 5' priming and a J-beta primer mix drove a second PCR of about 6 to 12 cycles. Tagging of each cDNA molecule was performed by a template-switch adaptor with 12 random nucleotides. MiXCR was run by TCRdb on the 5' RACE reads, yielding one entry per CDR3 protein. The repertoire holds nearly 800,000 distinct CDR3 sequences, with approximately 53% as singletons. PBMCs numbering at least 6.5 million were isolated per sample. Overall study findings and caveats: Correlation between TCR beta diversity and naive T cell percentage was strong. The study regarded diversity estimates from one million T cells as underestimates.

With regard to this clonotype: The target antigen is unknown.

This CDR3 comprises 15 residues. V lost 3 bases to trimming and J lost 7 bases; unmatched junction nucleotides: 8. Germline V gene sequence: CDR1 SNHLY, CDR2 FYNNEI. V and J are TRBV2 and TRBJ2-7, with 11 bases aligning to TRBD2. The sample consisted of blood. This clonotype originated in a man aged 35-49 years in good health. Here the CDR3 reads CASSDSGGALLEQYF. The CDR3 DNA is TGTGCCAGCAGTGATAGCGGGGGGGCCTTGCTTGAGCAGTACTTC.